Below are 21 T cell receptor beta chains sequenced from a single sample in a study of T cell changes during pregnancy in multiple sclerosis. This table comes from immunoSEQ multiplex PCR, and its TCRdb copy is limited to in-frame clones, with some not included. The sample consists of roughly 93,000 clones, about 92% of them appearing once. Sequencing was performed on peripheral blood, taken after pregnancy. The receptors derive from a female donor with multiple sclerosis, enrolled in a pregnancy study.

V is TRBV7-2 and J is TRBJ2-5, with 8 bases that match TRBD1. V was clipped by 1 base and J by 5 bases; unmatched bases: 3. CDR1 and CDR2 (germline): SGHTA, FQGNSA. The length of the CDR3 is 14 residues. For the CDR3, the DNA is TGTGCCAGCAGCTTAGACAGGGGGTCGGAGACCCAGTACTTC. Its protein is CASSLDRGSETQYF.

In this sample, this clone turned up once. The chain carries TRBV15 and TRBJ1-1; 8 nucleotides match TRBD1. After removal of 0 bases from V and 8 bases from J, the junction contained 11 bases not matched to a gene. Germline V gives CDR1 LNHNV, CDR2 YYDKDF (reference sequence). CDR3 length: 16 amino acids. The CDR3 sequence: CATSRDRGQVGGEAFF. The CDR3 region has the DNA TGTGCCACCAGCAGAGATAGGGGACAGGTCGGGGGGGAAGCTTTCTTT.

The chain recombines TRBV19 with TRBJ1-1; 7 nucleotides agree with TRBD1. The germline CDR1 and CDR2 sequences are LNHDA and SQIVND (reference sequence). This CDR3 comprises 16 residues. V was clipped by 2 bases and J by 2 bases; unmatched bases: 8. The CDR3 sequence: CASSIIVRDSNTEAFF. The CDR3 nucleotides are TGTGCCAGTAGTATAATTGTTCGGGACAGTAACACTGAAGCTTTCTTT.

V gene TRBV7-6 combines with J gene TRBJ1-1; 8 positions agree with TRBD1. The germline CDR1 and CDR2 sequences are SGHVS and FNYEAQ. The CDR3 is made up of 14 amino acids. With V trimmed by 5 bases and J by 1 base, 3 bases remained unmatched. DNA for the CDR3: TGTGCCAGCAGCCAAGACAGGGGGAACACTGAAGCTTTCTTT. It is translated as CASSQDRGNTEAFF.

The gene calls are TRBV28 and TRBJ2-2, with D perhaps TRBD1 (6 bases). Germline loops: CDR1 MDHEN, CDR2 SYDVKM. The CDR3 loop spans 14 amino acids. V dropped 6 bases and J dropped 4 bases, with 12 bases sitting between them. CDR3 loop: CASSNRVGTGELFF. CDR3 nucleotides: TGTGCCAGCAGCAACAGGGTTGGCACCGGGGAGCTGTTTTTT.

The table lists this clone with a few counts. The chain joins TRBV19 to TRBJ1-5; 9 nucleotides align to TRBD1. The V and J ends lost 8 bases and 2 bases, in that order; junction bases with no gene match: 13. The CDR3 extends over 17 amino acids. Germline CDR1 and CDR2: LNHDA and SQIVND (reference sequence). This CDR3 is CASFEQGANSGNQPQHF. CDR3 DNA: TGTGCCAGTTTCGAACAGGGGGCGAATAGTGGCAATCAGCCCCAGCATTTT.

This chain links TRBV4-2 with TRBJ2-7, with D hard to call. This CDR3 is built from 14 residues. Trimming shortened V by 0 bases and J by 4 bases, and 10 bases separated the two germline ends. CDR1 is LGHNA and CDR2 is YNFKEQ in the germline V gene. CDR3 sequence (DNA): TGTGCCAGCAGCCAAGATCGGCTAGATTACGAGCAGTACTTC. Translating it yields CASSQDRLDYEQYF.

The chain joins TRBV18 to TRBJ1-6, with D uncertain. CDR3 size: 14 residues. Germline V lookup: CDR1 KGHSH, CDR2 LQKENI. Trimming cost V 5 bases and J 8 bases, with 13 bases left between them. The CDR3 reads CASSMEGWDSPLHF. The CDR3 DNA is TGTGCCAGCTCAATGGAGGGATGGGATTCACCCCTCCACTTT. Full variable domain (missing parts from reference TRBV18 and TRBJ1-6): NAGVMQNPRHLVRRRGQEARLRCSPMKGHSHVYWYRQLPEEGLKFMVYLQKENIIDESGMPKERFSAEFPKEGPSILRIQQVVRGDSAAYFCASSMEGWDSPLHFGNGTRLTVT.

This clone has only one observation. CDR3 sequence: CASSVQGSAQPQHF. CDR3 DNA sequence: TGTGCCAGCAGCGTCCAGGGGAGTGCTCAGCCCCAGCATTTT. This sequence joins TRBV6-5 and TRBJ1-5; D is perhaps TRBD1 (6 bases). Germline CDR1 is MNHEY and CDR2 is SVGAGI. With 6 bases removed from V and 6 bases from J, the gap between germline ends came to 15 bases. CDR3 length: 14 amino acids.

The chain is built from TRBV7-2 and TRBJ2-2; 9 nucleotides agree with TRBD1. V dropped 11 bases and J dropped 0; count of bases not matched to a gene: 4. In germline, CDR1 is SGHTA, CDR2 FQGNSA. The CDR3 contains 14 residues. The CDR3 DNA reads TGTGCCGGCCGACAGGGGGCGAACACCGGGGAGCTGTTTTTT. Translation: CAGRQGANTGELFF.

The DNA of the CDR3 is TGCAGCGTCGTTAACAGGGGGCGAGACACTGAAGCTTTCTTT. This encodes CSVVNRGRDTEAFF. This chain connects TRBV29-1 to TRBJ1-1; 9 nucleotides agree with TRBD1. V trimming: 6 bases; J trimming: 3 bases; junction bases outside the gene matches: 8. CDR3 length equals 14 residues. Germline loops: CDR1 SQVTM, CDR2 ANQGSEA.

The J gene is TRBJ2-1, the V gene TRBV27; maybe TRBD1 (6 bases). Trimming pared 5 bases from V and 7 bases from J, leaving 12 bases between. The length of the CDR3 is 13 residues. CDR1 and CDR2 (germline): MNHEY, SMNVEV (reference sequence). The CDR3 loop reads CASSSTGKNEQFF. In nucleotides, the CDR3 is TGTGCCAGCAGTAGTACAGGGAAAAATGAGCAGTTCTTC.

This clone was detected once. The chain joins TRBV29-1 to TRBJ2-1; the match to TRBD1 covers 8 bases. Losses at the gene ends were 7 bases for V and 8 bases for J; bases not matched to a gene: 7. Germline V gene data show CDR1 as SQVTM and CDR2 as ANQGSEA. There are 12 residues in the CDR3. The CDR3 reads CSARTGTYEQFF. For the CDR3, the DNA is TGCAGCGCCAGGACAGGGACGTATGAGCAGTTCTTC.

The V gene is TRBV19, the J gene TRBJ2-3, with D perhaps TRBD1 (6 bases). Germline CDR1 LNHDA, CDR2 SQIVND (reference sequence). This CDR3 spans 18 amino acids. Trimming removed 3 bases at V and 0 bases at J, with 19 bases between. CDR3 in DNA: TGTGCCAGTAGTATGACAGGTGGTGCACCGACTAGCACAGATACGCAGTATTTT. Translating it yields CASSMTGGAPTSTDTQYF.

The gene calls are TRBV7-9 and TRBJ1-1; tentative D call: TRBD1 (5 bases). Trimming cost V 2 bases and J 5 bases, with 15 bases left between them. The germline CDR1 and CDR2 sequences are SEHNR and FQNEAQ (reference sequence). This CDR3 is built from 15 residues. In DNA form, the CDR3 reads TGTGCCAGCAGCTTAAAGAAGGGCGGGGGGACTGAAGCTTTCTTT. Translating it yields CASSLKKGGGTEAFF. The variable domain in full, with the rest retrieved from reference TRBV7-9 and TRBJ1-1, is DTGVSQNPRHKITKRGQNVTFRCDPISEHNRLYWYRQTLGQGPEFLTYFQNEAQLEKSRLLSDRFSAERPKGSFSTLEIQRTEQGDSAMYLCASSLKKGGGTEAFFGQGTRLTVV.

The chain joins TRBV7-6 to TRBJ2-7; D might be TRBD1 (5 bases). CDR3 size: 13 residues. Germline V gene sequence: CDR1 SGHVS, CDR2 FNYEAQ. Trimming pared 5 bases from V and 7 bases from J, leaving 15 bases between. Written as DNA, the CDR3 is TGTGCCAGCAGCCCCCCAGGGATGGGAGAGCAGTACTTC. Protein sequence: CASSPPGMGEQYF.

The rearrangement uses TRBV5-1 and TRBJ2-7; possibly TRBD2 for D (5 bases). CDR1 and CDR2 (germline): SGHRS, YFSETQ. The CDR3 has 13 residues. V lost 6 bases and J 1 base, leaving 11 bases between the germline ends. CDR3 in amino acids: CASMDPGSYEQYF. The CDR3 DNA follows: TGCGCCAGCATGGATCCGGGGTCCTACGAGCAGTACTTC.

V usage is TRBV5-1 and J usage is TRBJ1-1; 7 bases fit TRBD1. Trimming removed 0 bases from V and 8 bases from J; junction bases left unmatched: 7. This CDR3 is built from 14 residues. Germline CDR1 reads SGHRS; CDR2 reads YFSETQ. Written as DNA, the CDR3 is TGCGCCAGCAGCTTGGAAGAGGGGGCGCGGGAAGCTTTCTTT. Residues: CASSLEEGAREAFF.

The chain joins TRBV18 to TRBJ2-1, with TRBD2 matching over 15 bases. V gave up 3 bases and J gave up 0 bases; unmatched junction bases: 3. The CDR3 consists of 18 residues. Looked up from germline, CDR1 is KGHSH and CDR2 is LQKENI. CDR3 protein: CASSPGLAGGSSYNEQFF. The CDR3 DNA reads TGTGCCAGCTCACCCGGACTAGCGGGGGGGAGCTCCTACAATGAGCAGTTCTTC.

V is TRBV18 and J is TRBJ2-1, with a tentative D call TRBD2 (5 bases). The V end lost 4 bases, the J end lost 7 bases, and 11 bases lay between the germline ends. The CDR3 has 13 residues. The germline gives CDR1 KGHSH, CDR2 LQKENI. DNA for the CDR3: TGTGCCAGCTCACGGGGAGCGCAAAATGAGCAGTTCTTC. Amino acids: CASSRGAQNEQFF.

In nucleotides, the CDR3 is TGCGCCAGCAGCTTGTCTGGCAGGGGTGGCGGCTACACCTTC. It encodes CASSLSGRGGGYTF. The J gene is TRBJ1-2, the V gene TRBV5-1; maybe TRBD1 (6 bases). CDR1 is SGHRS and CDR2 is YFSETQ in the germline V gene. The CDR3 extends over 14 amino acids. V gave up 1 base and J gave up 8 bases, with 15 bases separating them.